This section outlines one TCR beta chain sequence together with its context. The data stem from a study of cytomegalovirus exposure and HLA in healthy donors. Germline CDR1 is MNHNS and CDR2 is SASEGT. Between the trimmed V and J ends, which lost 10 bases and 0 bases, there was a span of 13 bases. The CDR3 totals 13 residues. PCR amplification relied on 60 Vbeta primers (plus 13 Jbeta primers). Assay: immunoSEQ multiplex PCR; the TCRdb copy retains only in-frame clones and omits some. The sample has 150,000 to 200,000 clones, 80% to 90% seen once. This chain uses TRBV6-1 with TRBJ2-7; D is possibly TRBD1 (6 bases). This TCR was sampled from a man aged 35-49 years in good health and CMV-seropositive. Source material: PBMCs. The CDR3 sequence is CAIRQVSSYEQYF. The DNA of the CDR3 is TGTGCCATCCGACAGGTGAGCTCCTACGAGCAGTACTTC.